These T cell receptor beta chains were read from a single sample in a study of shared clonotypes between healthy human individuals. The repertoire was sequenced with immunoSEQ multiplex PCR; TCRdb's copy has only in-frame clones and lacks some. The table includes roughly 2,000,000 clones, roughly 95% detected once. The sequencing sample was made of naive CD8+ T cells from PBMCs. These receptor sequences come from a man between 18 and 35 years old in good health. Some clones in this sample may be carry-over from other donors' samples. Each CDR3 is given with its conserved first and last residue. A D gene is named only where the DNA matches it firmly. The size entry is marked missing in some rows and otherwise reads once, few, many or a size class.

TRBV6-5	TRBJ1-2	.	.	TGTGCCAGCAGTTACGGGACCGCCAGCTATGGCTACACCTTC	CASSYGTASYGYTF
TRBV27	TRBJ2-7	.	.	TGTGCCAGCAGGGGTGACATCTTGGCCGGCCACGAGCAGTACTTC	CASRGDILAGHEQYF
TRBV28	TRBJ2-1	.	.	TGTGCCAGCAGTTCCCTTAGCGGCAGCTCCTACAATGAGCAGTTCTTC	CASSSLSGSSYNEQFF
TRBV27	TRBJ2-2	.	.	TGTGCCAGCAGTTTGGGGGACCGTGGGACCGGGGAGCTGTTTTTT	CASSLGDRGTGELFF
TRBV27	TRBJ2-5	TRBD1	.	TGTGCCAGCAGTCCCAGGACAGGAACTATCCAAGAGACCCAGTACTTC	CASSPRTGTIQETQYF
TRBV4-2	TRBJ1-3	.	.	TGTGCCAGCAGCCAAGATCCAGCGGCCTCTGGAAACACCATATATTTT	CASSQDPAASGNTIYF
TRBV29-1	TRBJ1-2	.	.	TGCAGCGTCTCAAGCTTGGGCTACACCTTC	CSVSSLGYTF
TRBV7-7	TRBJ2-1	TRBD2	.	TGTGCCAGCAGCTCTCGACTAGCGGGAGGGCCGGGTGAGCAGTTCTTC	CASSSRLAGGPGEQFF
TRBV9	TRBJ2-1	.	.	TGTGCCAGCAGCGTAGGAGTGAGATCCTACAATGAGCAGTTCTTC	CASSVGVRSYNEQFF
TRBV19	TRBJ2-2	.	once	TGTGCCAGTAGTATAGATCGAAGTAGCCACACCGGGGAGCTGTTTTTT	CASSIDRSSHTGELFF
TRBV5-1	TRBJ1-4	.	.	TGCGCCAGCAGCTTGAACGGGCAGCACGCAACTAATGAAAAACTGTTTTTT	CASSLNGQHATNEKLFF
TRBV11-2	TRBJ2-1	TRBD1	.	TGTGCCAGCAGCCCGCGGACAGGGGACAATGAGCAGTTCTTC	CASSPRTGDNEQFF
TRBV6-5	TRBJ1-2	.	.	TGTGCCAGCAGTTACTCGCCCCGGGACCGCTATGGCTACACCTTC	CASSYSPRDRYGYTF
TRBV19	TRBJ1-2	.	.	TGTGCCAGTACTGATTGGGGCGAGGGCTATGGCTACACCTTC	CASTDWGEGYGYTF
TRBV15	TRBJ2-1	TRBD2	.	TGTGCCACCAGCAGAGATCGACGGGGGGCCTACAATGAGCAGTTCTTC	CATSRDRRGAYNEQFF
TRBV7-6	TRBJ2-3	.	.	TGTGCCAGCAGTCGGTCACCCCCGGCCGGGGCCGATCTCACAGATACGCAGTATTTT	CASSRSPPAGADLTDTQYF
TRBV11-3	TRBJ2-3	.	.	TGTGCCAGCACCCCTTGGCGCCTAGGTACGCAGTATTTT	CASTPWRLGTQYF
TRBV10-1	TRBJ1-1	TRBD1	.	TGCGCCAGCAGTCGGGACAGCTCGATGAACACTGAAGCTTTCTTT	CASSRDSSMNTEAFF
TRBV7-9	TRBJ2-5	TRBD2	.	TGTGCCAGCAGCTTAGCTCTAGCGGGAGCTTCAGAGACCCAGTACTTC	CASSLALAGASETQYF
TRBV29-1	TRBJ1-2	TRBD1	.	TGCAGCGTTGAAACAGGGGACAGCTCTAACTATGGCTACACCTTC	CSVETGDSSNYGYTF
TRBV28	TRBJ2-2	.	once	TGTGCCAGCTACCAGGGGTTGGACACCGGGGAGCTGTTTTTT	CASYQGLDTGELFF
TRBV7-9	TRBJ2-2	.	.	TGTGCCAGCAGCTTAGCGCTACGGGGGCCCACCGGGGAGCTGTTTTTT	CASSLALRGPTGELFF
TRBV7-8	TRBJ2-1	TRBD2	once	TGTGCCAGCAGCTTAATAGCGGGCGGAAACAATGAGCAGTTCTTC	CASSLIAGGNNEQFF
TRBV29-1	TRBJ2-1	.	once	TGCACCCTAGTGGGGGGAATCTACAATGAGCAGTTCTTC	CTLVGGIYNEQFF
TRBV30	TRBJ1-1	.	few	TGTGCCTGGAGTGTGAAACTCGGCACTGAAGCTTTCTTT	CAWSVKLGTEAFF
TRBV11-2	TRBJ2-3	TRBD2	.	TGTGCCAGCAGCTTAGGGGGGGGAGCGGGAGATACGCAGTATTTT	CASSLGGGAGDTQYF
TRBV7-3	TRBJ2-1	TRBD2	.	TGTGCCAGCAGTCCGACTAGCGGGAGGGGCAATGAGCAGTTCTTC	CASSPTSGRGNEQFF
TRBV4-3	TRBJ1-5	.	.	TGCGCCAGCAGCCAAGATCTGCGCGAACAGCCCCAGCATTTT	CASSQDLREQPQHF
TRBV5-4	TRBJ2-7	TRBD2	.	TGTGCCAGCAGACCTACTAGCGGGAGCTCCTACGAGCAGTACTTC	CASRPTSGSSYEQYF
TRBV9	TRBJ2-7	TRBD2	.	TGTGCCAGCAGCGTAACCCCGGGACTAGTCCCCTACGAGCAGTACTTC	CASSVTPGLVPYEQYF
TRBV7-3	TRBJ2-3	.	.	TGTGCCAGCAGCTTACAAGGTGTAGGAGGCACAGATACGCAGTATTTT	CASSLQGVGGTDTQYF
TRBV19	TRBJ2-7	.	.	TGTGCCAGTAGTACCCTTGGTGGGAGCCCCTACGAGCAGTACTTC	CASSTLGGSPYEQYF
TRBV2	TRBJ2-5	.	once	TGTGCCAGCGACGCCCCGGGCGGCCAAGAGACCCAGTACTTC	CASDAPGGQETQYF
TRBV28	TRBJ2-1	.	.	TGTGCCAGCAGTCTAGCGTACAATGAGCAGTTCTTC	CASSLAYNEQFF
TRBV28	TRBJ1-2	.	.	TGTGCCAGCAGTCCATACCCACTACGGACAGTCCTATCCGGCTACACCTTC	CASSPYPLRTVLSGYTF
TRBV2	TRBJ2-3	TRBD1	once	TGTGCCAGCAGGGGGACAGGGCGGCGCACAGATACGCAGTATTTT	CASRGTGRRTDTQYF
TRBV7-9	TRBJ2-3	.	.	TGTGCCAGCAGAGAGGGTAGGACAGATACGCAGTATTTT	CASREGRTDTQYF
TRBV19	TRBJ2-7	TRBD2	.	TGTGCCAGTAGTCTAACGGGAGGCTCCTACGAGCAGTACTTC	CASSLTGGSYEQYF
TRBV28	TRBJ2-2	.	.	TGTGCCAGCAGCTCTGAGCCCCCGCCGGCCAGCGACACCGGGGAGCTGTTTTTT	CASSSEPPPASDTGELFF
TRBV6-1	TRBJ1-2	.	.	TGTGCCAGCAGTGAACCTCGAGGGGTCGGTGGCTACACCTTC	CASSEPRGVGGYTF
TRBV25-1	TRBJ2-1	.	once	TGTGCCAGCAGTGACTACCTGAAGGTCGGAGAGCAGTTCTTC	CASSDYLKVGEQFF
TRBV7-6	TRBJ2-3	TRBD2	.	TGTGCCAGCAGCTTAGGATATGGGGGGGGCACAGATACGCAGTATTTT	CASSLGYGGGTDTQYF
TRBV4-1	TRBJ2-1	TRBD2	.	TGCGCCAGCAGCCAAGACCCGGGGGGCAATGAGCAGTTCTTC	CASSQDPGGNEQFF
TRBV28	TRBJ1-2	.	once	TGTGCCAACAGTTCACAAAAGAGGGGAAGAGGGTATGGCTACACCTTC	CANSSQKRGRGYGYTF
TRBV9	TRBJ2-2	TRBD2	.	TGTGCCAGCAGCGCCAGAGCGGGATACGACACCGGGGAGCTGTTTTTT	CASSARAGYDTGELFF
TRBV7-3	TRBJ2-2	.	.	TGTGCCAGCAGCCCTCTAACCGGGGAGCTGTTTTTT	CASSPLTGELFF
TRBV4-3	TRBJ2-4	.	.	TGCGCCAGCAGCCAAGATAGGGGGAGGGGGAACATTCAGTACTTC	CASSQDRGRGNIQYF
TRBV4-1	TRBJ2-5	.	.	TGCGCCAGCAGCCCGGGCTCCCTCCAAGAGACCCAGTACTTC	CASSPGSLQETQYF
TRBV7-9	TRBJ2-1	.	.	TGTGCCAGCAGCAAGCGGGACAATGAGCAGTTCTTC	CASSKRDNEQFF
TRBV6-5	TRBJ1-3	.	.	TGTGCCAGCACCTCTCCCGCAAACACCATATATTTT	CASTSPANTIYF
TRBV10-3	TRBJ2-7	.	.	TGTGCCATCAGTATTACGATATTCGAAAAAGGGGAAAGGGGAGGCTACGAGCAGTACTTC	CAISITIFEKGERGGYEQYF
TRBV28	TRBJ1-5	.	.	TGTGCCAGCACCCAATCGGAGGGGACCCAGCATTTT	CASTQSEGTQHF
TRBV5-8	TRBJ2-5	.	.	TGTGCCAGCAGCTACTCGCATATGGGAGGAGAGACCCAGTACTTC	CASSYSHMGGETQYF
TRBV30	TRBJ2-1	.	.	TGTGCCTGGAGCCTAACCCAGAACAATGAGCAGTTCTTC	CAWSLTQNNEQFF
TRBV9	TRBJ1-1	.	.	TGTGCCAGCAGCCCCGGGGGGGAGGCGCGTGAAGGCACTGAAGCTTTCTTT	CASSPGGEAREGTEAFF
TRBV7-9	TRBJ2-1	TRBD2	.	TGTGCGGGGGCACAGCGGGGGAACAATGAGCAGTTCTTC	CAGAQRGNNEQFF
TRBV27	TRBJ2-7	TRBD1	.	TGTGCCAGCAGTTACCGTACGACAGGGGGCGATCTCTACGAGCAGTACTTC	CASSYRTTGGDLYEQYF